These 19 T cell receptor beta chains came from one sample sequenced in a study of blood T cell repertoires in COVID-19. The table came from immunoSEQ multiplex PCR; TCRdb's copy has only in-frame clones and leaves some out. The table has under 200,000 clones, less than 85% seen once; the top ten hold 15% to 20%. The specimen was PBMCs or T cells enriched from blood (not recorded which). The receptors originated from a man aged 55 to 69 who had recovered from COVID-19.

The V gene is TRBV6-1, the J gene TRBJ2-1; 11 nucleotides line up with TRBD2. This CDR3 is built from 16 residues. V shed 1 base and J 9 bases; nucleotides not matched to a gene: 8. Germline V gene lookup returns CDR1 MNHNS and CDR2 SASEGT. CDR3 in DNA: TGTGCCAGCAGTGAAGAAGGTAGCGGGAGGGCCAGTGAGCAGTTCTTC. Its protein product is CASSEEGSGRASEQFF.

For the CDR3, the DNA is TGTGCCAGCTCACCATTGAGGGATGAGCAGTTCTTC. Protein: CASSPLRDEQFF. This sequence joins TRBV18 and TRBJ2-1, with D possibly being TRBD2 (5 bases). V was trimmed by 2 bases and J by 8 bases, leaving 7 bases between them. The CDR3 extends over 12 amino acids. Germline loops: CDR1 KGHSH, CDR2 LQKENI.

The CDR3 coding sequence is TGTGCCAGCAGTGGCCCTGGGACAGGGGACGAAAAACTGTTTTTT. Amino acids: CASSGPGTGDEKLFF. The chain employs TRBV4-2 and TRBJ1-4, with 10 bases lining up with TRBD1. V lost 6 bases to trimming and J lost 8 bases; unmatched junction nucleotides: 9. The germline CDR1 and CDR2 sequences are LGHNA and YNFKEQ. The CDR3 contains 15 residues.

The CDR3 here is CAISDGPEESGGYTF. The CDR3 DNA reads as TGTGCCATCAGTGATGGGCCGGAAGAATCAGGAGGCTACACCTTC. The V gene is TRBV10-3, the J gene TRBJ1-2; no clear D. The CDR3 extends over 15 amino acids. Germline-derived CDR1 and CDR2 are ENHRY and SYGVKD. V was cut by 3 bases and J by 8 bases, with 19 bases left in between.

Comment on this clone: Other DNA variants within this sample encode the same CDR3. CDR3 region: CASSLPGNSNQPQHF. CDR3 bases: TGTGCCAGCAGTTTGCCCGGGAATAGCAATCAGCCCCAGCATTTT. This chain connects TRBV28 to TRBJ1-5; D remains ambiguous. The CDR3 contains 15 residues. Germline V gene data show CDR1 as MDHEN and CDR2 as SYDVKM. V was pared by 3 bases and J by 0 bases, with 9 bases between.

The chain carries TRBV5-1 and TRBJ1-5, with D perhaps matching TRBD1 (6 bases). The length of the CDR3 is 14 residues. The V end was cut by 0 bases, the J end by 5 bases, with 9 bases between. Germline loops: CDR1 SGHRS, CDR2 YFSETQ. The CDR3: CASSLGRGDQPQHF. In DNA form, the CDR3 reads TGCGCCAGCAGCTTGGGCAGGGGTGATCAGCCCCAGCATTTT.

This chain connects TRBV11-2 to TRBJ1-6; the D is unclear. V was shortened by 1 base and J by 10 bases, with 11 bases between the two germline ends. Germline V gene lookup returns CDR1 SGHAT and CDR2 FQNNGV. This CDR3 comprises 14 residues. The CDR3 loop reads CASSLGPSESPLHF. In DNA, the CDR3 is TGTGCCAGCAGCTTAGGGCCGAGCGAGTCACCCCTCCACTTT. The full variable domain, its missing parts supplied by reference TRBV11-2 and TRBJ1-6, is EAGVAQSPRYKIIEKRQSVAFWCNPISGHATLYWYQQILGQGPKLLIQFQNNGVVDDSQLPKDRFSAERLKGVDSTLKIQPAKLEDSAVYLCASSLGPSESPLHFGNGTRLTVT.

The chain uses TRBV6-2 or TRBV6-3 and TRBJ2-2; 7 bases match TRBD1. The CDR3 runs 16 residues. Trimming removed 5 bases from V and 4 bases from J; junction bases left unmatched: 10. Germline V CDR1 and CDR2: MNHEY, SVGEGT. The CDR3 region is CASSPTGAGGTGELFF. In nucleotides, the CDR3 is TGTGCCAGCAGTCCGACCGGGGCAGGGGGCACCGGGGAGCTGTTTTTT.

The chain links TRBV7-2 to TRBJ1-6, with TRBD1 matching 7 bases. This CDR3 has 14 amino acids. Germline trimming cut 6 bases from V and 6 bases from J; bases unmatched to any gene: 5. From germline, CDR1 is SGHTA and CDR2 FQGNSA. The CDR3 bases are TGTGCCAGCAGAACCGGGACAGTTAATTCACCCCTCCACTTT. It codes for CASRTGTVNSPLHF.

The V and J genes are TRBV30 and TRBJ1-4, with a tentative D call TRBD1 (5 bases). The CDR3 runs to 11 residues. Germline loops: CDR1 GTSNPN, CDR2 SVGIG (reference sequence). V was clipped by 7 bases and J by 8 bases, with 11 bases between them. Here the CDR3 DNA reads TGTGCCTCCCCGGGGGACGAAAAACTGTTTTTT. This sequence encodes CASPGDEKLFF.

This clone showed up just a few times. This chain connects TRBV28 to TRBJ1-6, with D unresolved. This CDR3 has 12 amino acids. Trimming stripped 7 bases from V and 14 bases from J, with 15 bases between. Germline lookup yields CDR1 MDHEN and CDR2 SYDVKM. Here the CDR3 DNA reads TGTGCCAGCAACCCGGGGAGGGAAACCCTCCACTTT. Protein sequence: CASNPGRETLHF.

The gene calls are TRBV7-8 and TRBJ2-7, with unresolved D. The CDR3 consists of 17 residues. V was cut by 1 base and J by 2 bases, with 18 bases left in between. Germline V lookup: CDR1 SGHVS, CDR2 FQNEAQ. As DNA, the CDR3 is TGTGCCAGCAGCTTAGGCCCCCGACAAAACAACGCCTACGAGCAGTACTTC. Translating gives CASSLGPRQNNAYEQYF. Variable domain in full (rest from reference TRBV7-8 and TRBJ2-7): GAGVSQSPRYKVAKRGQDVALRCDPISGHVSLFWYQQALGQGPEFLTYFQNEAQLDKSGLPSDRFFAERPEGSVSTLKIQRTQQEDSAVYLCASSLGPRQNNAYEQYFGPGTRLTVT.

This rearrangement joins TRBV29-1 to TRBJ2-2; weak D call: TRBD2 (6 bases). The V gene lost 7 bases and the J gene lost 3 bases, with 21 bases spanning the gap. Per germline, CDR1 SQVTM and CDR2 ANQGSEA. There are 16 residues in the CDR3. In DNA form, the CDR3 reads TGCAGCGCTTTCGGGGTAGGAGGGGAGGACACCGGGGAGCTGTTTTTT. Residues: CSAFGVGGEDTGELFF.

J is TRBJ1-6 and V is TRBV19; D is unresolved. Germline V gene lookup returns CDR1 LNHDA and CDR2 SQIVND (reference sequence). The length of the CDR3 is 15 residues. Deletions cut 4 bases from V and 9 bases from J, with 16 bases between. The DNA for the CDR3 is TGTGCCAGTAGTAGCGGTCAGGACGGAGGTTCACCCCTCCACTTT. Residues: CASSSGQDGGSPLHF.

This chain links TRBV5-1 with TRBJ2-7; 10 bases fit TRBD1. After removal of 3 bases from V and 2 bases from J, the junction contained 2 bases not matched to a gene. The CDR3 is 14 residues long. Germline CDR1 is SGHRS and CDR2 is YFSETQ. The CDR3 nucleotides are TGCGCCAGCAGCTCGGGACAGGGGACCTACGAGCAGTACTTC. It encodes CASSSGQGTYEQYF. Based on the CDR3 plus reference TRBV5-1 and TRBJ2-7, the full variable domain is KAGVTQTPRYLIKTRGQQVTLSCSPISGHRSVSWYQQTPGQGLQFLFEYFSETQRNKGNFPGRFSGRQFSNSRSEMNVSTLELGDSALYLCASSSGQGTYEQYFGPGTRLTVT.

The V gene is TRBV5-6, the J gene TRBJ1-1, with 9 bases lining up with TRBD1. This CDR3 spans 14 amino acids. Germline V gene lookup returns CDR1 SGHDT and CDR2 YYEEEE. Trimming cost V 4 bases and J 8 bases; bases outside gene matches: 9. The CDR3 spells CASSLDRGLDEAFF. Written as DNA, the CDR3 is TGTGCCAGCAGCCTGGACAGGGGCCTTGACGAAGCTTTCTTT.

The CDR3 DNA sequence: TGTGCCAGCAGCTCCGTGACTAGACTAAGCACAGATACGCAGTATTTT. It yields the protein CASSSVTRLSTDTQYF. The rearrangement joins TRBV7-2 to TRBJ2-3, with D possibly being TRBD2 (6 bases). This CDR3 has 16 amino acids. Deletions cut 4 bases from V and 0 bases from J, with 14 bases between. The germline CDR1 and CDR2 sequences are SGHTA and FQGNSA.

This clone appeared a single time. The chain has TRBV28 and TRBJ1-2; 7 bases agree with TRBD1. Germline CDR1 MDHEN, CDR2 SYDVKM. The CDR3 is 11 residues long. In DNA form, the CDR3 reads TGTGGGACAGGAGTTAACTATGGCTACACCTTC. It codes for CGTGVNYGYTF.

The V and J genes are TRBV5-1 and TRBJ2-7, with 15 bases identical to TRBD2. Per germline, CDR1 SGHRS and CDR2 YFSETQ. The CDR3 is made up of 19 amino acids. After removal of 4 bases from V and 3 bases from J, the junction contained 14 bases not matched to a gene. The CDR3 is CASSGGLAGGRLQFYEQYF. CDR3 coding DNA: TGCGCCAGCAGCGGAGGACTAGCGGGGGGGCGCCTTCAATTCTACGAGCAGTACTTC. The full variable domain, with the rest looked up from reference TRBV5-1 and TRBJ2-7, is KAGVTQTPRYLIKTRGQQVTLSCSPISGHRSVSWYQQTPGQGLQFLFEYFSETQRNKGNFPGRFSGRQFSNSRSEMNVSTLELGDSALYLCASSGGLAGGRLQFYEQYFGPGTRLTVT.